The text below deals with one T cell receptor (beta chain). Antigen unknown. The CDR3 contains 14 residues. Trimming took off 6 bases at V and 6 bases at J, with 14 bases between the two ends. Germline V CDR1 and CDR2: MNHNS, SASEGT. These data are taken from a study of cytomegalovirus exposure and HLA in healthy donors. Study-level points and caveats: In terms of immune exposure information, only CMV serostatus was available. Rarity characterized most TCR sequences, yet some public TCRs appeared in many donors. Most TCR beta V segments were productive about 90% or about 30% of the time in an earlier analysis.

Amplification used 60 Vbeta primers and 13 Jbeta primers. Sequencing used immunoSEQ multiplex PCR; TCRdb keeps in-frame clones, though not all of them. The table lists 85,000 to 130,000 clones, around four fifths of them singletons. Material for sequencing was PBMCs. The rearrangement joins TRBV6-1 to TRBJ2-2, with D hard to call. The receptor comes from a middle-aged woman in good health and CMV-seronegative. The CDR3 sequence: CASRGIRLPGELFF. CDR3 coding DNA: TGTGCCAGCAGAGGAATCAGGCTCCCCGGGGAGCTGTTTTTT.